A few counts support the clone carrying this T cell receptor (beta chain). What it binds is unknown. Unique molecular identifiers were used to barcode this TCRbeta library. From the PCR reads, TCRdb called clonotypes with MiXCR, one entry per CDR3 protein. The data show around 94,000 distinct CDR3 sequences, under 9% seen once. This entry belongs to a study of T-cell reconstitution after alpha-beta-depleted transplantation in children. The germline V and J ends were trimmed by 3 bases and 1 base, with 9 bases remaining between them. Looked up from germline, CDR1 is DFQATT and CDR2 is SNEGSKA (reference sequence). The CDR3 sequence is 13 residues long. Study-wide findings and caveats: At one year after transplant, newly produced T cells mostly accounted for T-cell counts and diversity.

The sequence was obtained from a boy younger than 10 with acute lymphoblastic leukemia, due to receive a stem cell transplant. The chain has TRBV20-1 and TRBJ1-1; D remains unclear. Sequencing used PBMCs, obtained before TCRalphabeta/CD19-depleted stem cell transplant. CDR3 sequence reads: CSARSPPNTEAFF. CDR3 in DNA: TGCAGTGCTAGGTCCCCCCCGAACACTGAAGCTTTCTTT.